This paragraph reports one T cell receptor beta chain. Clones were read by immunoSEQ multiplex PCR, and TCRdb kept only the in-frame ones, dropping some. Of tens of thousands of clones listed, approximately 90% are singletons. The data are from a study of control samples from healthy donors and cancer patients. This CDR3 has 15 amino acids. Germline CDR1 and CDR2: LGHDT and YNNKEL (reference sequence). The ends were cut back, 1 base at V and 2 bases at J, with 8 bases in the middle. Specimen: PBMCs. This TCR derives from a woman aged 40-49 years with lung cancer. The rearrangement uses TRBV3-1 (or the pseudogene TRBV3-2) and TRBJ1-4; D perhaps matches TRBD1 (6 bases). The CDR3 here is CASSQGGATNEKLFF. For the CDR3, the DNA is TGTGCCAGCAGCCAAGGGGGGGCCACTAATGAAAAACTGTTTTTT.